The next 14 T cell receptor beta chains were all read from a single sample in a study of blood T cells in healthy people across ages. Then a second PCR, running about 6 to 11 cycles, was carried out with a sample-barcoded 5' primer and a J-beta primer mix. In TCRdb, the 5' RACE reads were re-called with MiXCR into one record per CDR3 protein. The repertoire holds roughly 1,500,000 distinct CDR3 sequences, with 35% to 45% as singletons. The sequenced material came from blood. Every receptor here comes from a woman under 30 in good health.

The chain links TRBV9 to TRBJ1-2; possible D gene TRBD1, 6 bases. The V gene lost 0 bases and the J gene lost 2 bases, with 14 bases spanning the gap. Germline V CDR1 and CDR2: SGDLS, YYNGEE. The CDR3 length is 16 residues. DNA of the CDR3: TGTGCCAGCAGCGTAGAAACAGGGATGGAGAACTATGGCTACACCTTC. This encodes CASSVETGMENYGYTF.

This clonotype appeared a few times. V usage is TRBV7-2 and J usage is TRBJ1-1; D ambiguous. The CDR3 totals 12 residues. The ends were cut back, 3 bases at V and 11 bases at J, with 13 bases in the middle. The germline V gene encodes CDR1 SGHTA and CDR2 FQGNSA. The CDR3 nucleotides are TGTGCCAGCAGCTTTGGCCCCCTTGCGGCTTTCTTT. Protein product: CASSFGPLAAFF. Supplemented by reference TRBV7-2 and TRBJ1-1, the full variable domain reads GAGVSQSPSNKVTEKGKDVELRCDPISGHTALYWYRQSLGQGLEFLIYFQGNSAPDKSGLPSDRFSAERTGGSVSTLTIQRTQQEDSAVYLCASSFGPLAAFFGQGTRLTVV.

In this sample, this clonotype turned up a few times. This chain uses TRBV12-3 or TRBV12-4 with TRBJ2-7; D is possibly TRBD1 (6 bases). The CDR3 contains 15 residues. Trimming removed 6 bases from V and 2 bases from J, with 17 bases in between. The CDR3 reads CASSPGQQTTYEQYF. CDR3 in DNA: TGTGCCAGCAGCCCTGGACAGCAAACTACCTACGAGCAGTACTTC.

This clonotype has just a few counts. The chain joins TRBV7-9 to TRBJ2-7, with D maybe TRBD2 (6 bases). Trimming cost V 2 bases and J 4 bases, with 15 bases left between them. Germline V gene data show CDR1 as SEHNR and CDR2 as FQNEAQ (reference sequence). The length of the CDR3 is 15 residues. Written as DNA, the CDR3 is TGTGCCAGCAGCTTACGGGACTCCCTCCCGTACGAGCAGTACTTC. Translating it yields CASSLRDSLPYEQYF.

This chain connects TRBV6-6 to TRBJ1-2, with D maybe TRBD1 (6 bases). There are 12 residues in the CDR3. Trimming cost V 7 bases and J 7 bases, with 13 bases left between them. CDR1 MNHNY and CDR2 SVGAGI come from the germline V gene (reference sequence). This chain's CDR3 is CASNSGAGGYTF. The CDR3 DNA follows: TGTGCCAGCAATTCGGGGGCGGGTGGCTACACCTTC.

V usage is TRBV7-9 and J usage is TRBJ1-1, with D hard to call. V shed 6 bases and J shed 2 bases, with 16 bases lying between them. Germline V gives CDR1 SEHNR, CDR2 FQNEAQ (reference sequence). This CDR3 contains 15 residues. DNA for the CDR3: TGTGCCAGCAGGACCTCGTCCGCCTTCAACACTGAAGCTTTCTTT. Translating gives CASRTSSAFNTEAFF.

In its sample, this clonotype was seen once. This chain links TRBV7-2 with TRBJ2-4; D not certain. The CDR3 has 12 amino acids. V gave up 2 bases and J gave up 15 bases, with 14 bases separating them. Germline lookup yields CDR1 SGHTA and CDR2 FQGNSA. This CDR3 reads CASSLSYDERYF. For the CDR3, the DNA is TGTGCCAGCAGCTTATCCTATGACGAGCGGTACTTC.

The chain recombines TRBV6-5 with TRBJ1-6, with D unresolved. V gave up 2 bases and J gave up 0 bases, with 14 bases separating them. The CDR3 is made up of 18 amino acids. Germline values: CDR1 MNHEY, CDR2 SVGAGI. For the CDR3, the DNA is TGTGCCAGCAGTTACGAACCGAGGGCGAGCTCCTATAATTCACCCCTCCACTTT. This sequence encodes CASSYEPRASSYNSPLHF.

This clonotype turned up a few times. This chain uses TRBV7-9 with TRBJ1-6; the match to TRBD1 covers 11 bases. V lost 5 bases and J lost 8; bases outside the gene matches: 14. This CDR3 spans 18 amino acids. Germline values: CDR1 SEHNR, CDR2 FQNEAQ (reference sequence). The CDR3 DNA reads as TGTGCCAGCAGCCCGGACAGGGGGCGCCGACCGTATGATTCACCCCTCCACTTT. This gives the protein CASSPDRGRRPYDSPLHF. Full variable domain (rest looked up from reference TRBV7-9 and TRBJ1-6): DTGVSQNPRHKITKRGQNVTFRCDPISEHNRLYWYRQTLGQGPEFLTYFQNEAQLEKSRLLSDRFSAERPKGSFSTLEIQRTEQGDSAMYLCASSPDRGRRPYDSPLHFGNGTRLTVT.

This chain connects TRBV27 to TRBJ2-2; tentatively, D is TRBD2 (6 bases). CDR1 MNHEY and CDR2 SMNVEV come from the germline V gene (reference sequence). V was trimmed by 2 bases and J by 3 bases, leaving 10 bases between them. The CDR3 extends over 15 amino acids. The CDR3 DNA reads as TGTGCCAGCAGTTTAGCGGGGCCCGACACCGGGGAGCTGTTTTTT. It specifies CASSLAGPDTGELFF.

V usage is TRBV29-1 and J usage is TRBJ2-1, with D maybe TRBD2 (7 bases). Germline V CDR1 and CDR2: SQVTM, ANQGSEA. The CDR3 is 14 residues long. Trimming removed 4 bases from V and 8 bases from J, with 18 bases in between. CDR3 nucleotide sequence: TGCAGCGTTGGGGGGGGCGGGAGCGTCTATGAGCAGTTCTTC. Its translation is CSVGGGGSVYEQFF.

This clonotype occurred a few times. This sequence joins TRBV6-2 or TRBV6-3 and TRBJ2-7; maybe TRBD1 (5 bases). Germline CDR1 reads MNHEY; CDR2 reads SVGEGT. The CDR3 totals 14 residues. The V end lost 2 bases, the J end lost 3 bases, and 11 bases lay between the germline ends. CDR3 DNA sequence: TGTGCCAGCAGTTACACCGCAGGGCTCTACGAGCAGTACTTC. This translates into CASSYTAGLYEQYF.

The chain recombines TRBV7-9 with TRBJ1-2; D possibly corresponds to TRBD1 (6 bases). V shed 5 bases and J shed 4 bases, with 14 bases lying between them. Germline V gives CDR1 SEHNR, CDR2 FQNEAQ (reference sequence). The CDR3 runs to 14 residues. CDR3 sequence (DNA): TGTGCCAGCAGCCGAGAAGGGGGGGTCTATGGCTACACCTTC. Translated, it gives CASSREGGVYGYTF.

This chain uses TRBV7-2 with TRBJ2-5; no clear D gene. This CDR3 is built from 12 residues. Germline values: CDR1 SGHTA, CDR2 FQGNSA. V lost 5 bases and J 2 bases, leaving 6 bases between the germline ends. The CDR3 loop reads CASSDPQETQYF. Written as DNA, the CDR3 is TGTGCCAGCAGCGACCCACAAGAGACCCAGTACTTC.